This T cell receptor beta chain derives from a study of cytomegalovirus exposure and HLA in healthy donors. General observations from the study: Most sequenced TCRs were rare (though some public TCRs occurred in many donors). Cytomegalovirus status was reportedly diagnosed by the classifier with high specificity and sensitivity. The authors enumerated over 150 TCR beta chains as linked to cytomegalovirus. Subsequent analysis found a tendency for first-cohort TCR clusters to co-occur within the 120 validation repertoires.

A note on this clone: The antigen remains unidentified.

Libraries were prepared by immunoSEQ multiplex PCR; TCRdb keeps only in-frame clonotypes and omits some of them. The sample lists about 68,000 clones, about 90% seen once, with around 3.2% in the top ten. The TCR sequence derives from a man younger than 35 in good health and CMV-seronegative. Sequencing was carried out using PBMCs.

The CDR3 DNA sequence: TGTGCCAGCATTGGTAGCGGGGACCGGCCTTTGAGCACAGATACGCAGTATTTT. Its protein product is CASIGSGDRPLSTDTQYF. The chain links TRBV6-7 to TRBJ2-3, with TRBD2 identical over 8 bases. TRBV6-7 counts as an open reading frame of uncertain function. The CDR3 has 18 residues. J gave up 0 bases and V 7 bases, and 15 bases lay outside the gene matches.